This TCR beta chain was profiled in a study of shared T cell receptors in the human thymus. Generated by immunoSEQ multiplex PCR, the TCRdb table keeps only in-frame clones and is missing some. Of 700,000 or so clones listed, 80% to 90% are singletons. Trimming shortened V by 1 base and J by 8 bases, and 9 bases separated the two germline ends. Germline V gene data show CDR1 as SGHNT and CDR2 as YYREEE (reference sequence). The CDR3 is 12 residues long. The same specimen was also included in a second study, on human thymus T cells. This second study says: Donor material was obtained from healthy Finnish infants undergoing corrective surgery for congenital heart defects. Obtained as resections during corrective heart surgery, the thymus tissue was then studied. Gene usage (both V and J) appeared biased in thymic and blood repertoires. As related research reported, thymic repertoires overlapped highly among unrelated individuals.

This chain joins TRBV5-4 and TRBJ1-2; D uncertain. The sequence derives from a girl under three years old with a congenital heart defect. The specimen sequenced was thymocytes. Here the CDR3 DNA reads TGTGCCAGCAGCTTGCGGGGAAGAGGCTACACCTTC. Its protein is CASSLRGRGYTF.